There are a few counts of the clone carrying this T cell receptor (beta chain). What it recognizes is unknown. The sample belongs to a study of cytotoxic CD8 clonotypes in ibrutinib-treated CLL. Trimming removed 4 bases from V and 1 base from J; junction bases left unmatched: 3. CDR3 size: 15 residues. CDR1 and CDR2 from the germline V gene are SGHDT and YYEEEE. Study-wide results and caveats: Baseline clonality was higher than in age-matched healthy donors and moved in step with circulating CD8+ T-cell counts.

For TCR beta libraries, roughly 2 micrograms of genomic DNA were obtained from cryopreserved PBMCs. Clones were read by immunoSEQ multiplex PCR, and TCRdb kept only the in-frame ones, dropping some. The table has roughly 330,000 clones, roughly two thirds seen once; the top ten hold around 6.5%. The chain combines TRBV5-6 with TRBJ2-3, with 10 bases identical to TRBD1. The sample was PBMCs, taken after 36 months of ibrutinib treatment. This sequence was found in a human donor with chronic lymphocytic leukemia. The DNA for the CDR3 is TGTGCCAGCAGCGAGGGACAGGGGCGCACAGATACGCAGTATTTT. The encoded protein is CASSEGQGRTDTQYF.